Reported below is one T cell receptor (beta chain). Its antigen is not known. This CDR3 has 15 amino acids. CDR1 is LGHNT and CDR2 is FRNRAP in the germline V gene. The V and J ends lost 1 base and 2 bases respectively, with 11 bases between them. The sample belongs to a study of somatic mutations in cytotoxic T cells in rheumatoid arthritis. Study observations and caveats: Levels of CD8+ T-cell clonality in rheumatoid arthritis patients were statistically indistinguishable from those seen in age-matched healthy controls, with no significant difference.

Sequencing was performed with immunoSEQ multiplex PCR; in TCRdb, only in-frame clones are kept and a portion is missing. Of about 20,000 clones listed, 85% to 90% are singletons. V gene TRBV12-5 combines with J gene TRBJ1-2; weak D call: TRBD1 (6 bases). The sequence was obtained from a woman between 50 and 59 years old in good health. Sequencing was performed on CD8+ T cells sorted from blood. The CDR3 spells CASGLANRENYGYTF. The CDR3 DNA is TGTGCTAGTGGTTTGGCAAACAGGGAAAACTATGGCTACACCTTC. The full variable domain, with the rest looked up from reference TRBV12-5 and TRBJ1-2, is DARVTQTPRHKVTEMGQEVTMRCQPILGHNTVFWYRQTMMQGLELLAYFRNRAPLDDSGMPKDRFSAEMPDATLATLKIQPSEPRDSAVYFCASGLANRENYGYTFGSGTRLTVV.